Sequencing of this T cell receptor beta chain was carried out in a study of CD8+ T cells in alopecia areata. Study observations and caveats: Mouse data revealed clearer TCR sharing than patient data did, a gap possibly tied to HLA. Lesional scalp displayed greater clonality than normal scalp, most notably in alopecia totalis/universalis.

After isolation, RNA underwent reverse transcription to generate cDNA as the sequencing template. Repertoires were generated with immunoSEQ multiplex PCR, while TCRdb's copy carries only in-frame clones and drops some. The repertoire holds under 4,000 clones, with 60% to 85% as singletons. This clone showed up just once. As yet, its antigen is unknown. V gave up 4 bases and J gave up 6 bases, with 18 bases separating them. Germline assignment: CDR1 LGHNA and CDR2 YNFKEQ. The CDR3 has 16 residues. The sequenced sample consisted of skin. This clonotype was sampled from a human donor in good health. The V gene is TRBV4-2, the J gene TRBJ1-4; D is uncertain. The CDR3, as DNA: TGTGCCAGCAGCCGTACAAGGACCCATGGCGATGAAAAACTGTTTTTT. Translated, it gives CASSRTRTHGDEKLFF.